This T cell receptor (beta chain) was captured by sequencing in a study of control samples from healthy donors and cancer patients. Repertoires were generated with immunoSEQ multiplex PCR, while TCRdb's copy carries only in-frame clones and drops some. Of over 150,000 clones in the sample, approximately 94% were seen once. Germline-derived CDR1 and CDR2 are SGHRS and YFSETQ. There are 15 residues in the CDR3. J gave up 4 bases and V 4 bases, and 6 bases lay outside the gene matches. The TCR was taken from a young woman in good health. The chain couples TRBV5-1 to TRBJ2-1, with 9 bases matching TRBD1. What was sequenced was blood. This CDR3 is CASSGQGTGYNEQFF. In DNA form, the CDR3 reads TGCGCCAGCAGCGGTCAGGGGACAGGGTACAATGAGCAGTTCTTC. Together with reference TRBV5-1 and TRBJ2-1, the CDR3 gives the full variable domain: KAGVTQTPRYLIKTRGQQVTLSCSPISGHRSVSWYQQTPGQGLQFLFEYFSETQRNKGNFPGRFSGRQFSNSRSEMNVSTLELGDSALYLCASSGQGTGYNEQFFGPGTRLTVL.